This T cell receptor (beta chain) came from a study of blood T cell repertoires in COVID-19. The germline V and J ends were trimmed by 0 bases and 6 bases, with 6 bases remaining between them. From germline, CDR1 is GTSNPN and CDR2 SVGIG (reference sequence). CDR3 length equals 12 residues. Per the original methods: It was from reference gene primer amplification that nucleated cell counts were estimated. Clones were sequenced by immunoSEQ multiplex PCR, and TCRdb holds only the in-frame ones, with some missing. V and J calls and clone size are copied from that table; D and trimming were computed from the DNA. The sample comprises about 260,000 clones, about nine tenths of which are singletons, and 2% to 2.5% rests with the top ten.

The chain combines TRBV30 with TRBJ2-1; tentatively, D is TRBD2 (5 bases). Sample: peripheral blood. This receptor was obtained from a woman aged 45-60 years who had recovered from COVID-19. The CDR3 coding sequence is TGTGCCTGGAGTGTACGGGGCAATGAGCAGTTCTTC. It translates to CAWSVRGNEQFF.